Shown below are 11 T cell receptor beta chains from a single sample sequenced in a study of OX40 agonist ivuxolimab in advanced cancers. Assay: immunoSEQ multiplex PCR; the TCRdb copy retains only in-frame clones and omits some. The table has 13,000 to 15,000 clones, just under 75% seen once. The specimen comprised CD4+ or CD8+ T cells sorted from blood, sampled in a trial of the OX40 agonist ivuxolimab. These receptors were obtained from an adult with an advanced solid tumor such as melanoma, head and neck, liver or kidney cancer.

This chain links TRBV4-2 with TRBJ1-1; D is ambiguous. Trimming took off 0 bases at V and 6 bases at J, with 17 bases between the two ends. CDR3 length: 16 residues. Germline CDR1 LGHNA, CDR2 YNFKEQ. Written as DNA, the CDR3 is TGTGCCAGCAGCCAAGATCTGTTCGGGGTTGGTTCTGAAGCTTTCTTT. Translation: CASSQDLFGVGSEAFF.

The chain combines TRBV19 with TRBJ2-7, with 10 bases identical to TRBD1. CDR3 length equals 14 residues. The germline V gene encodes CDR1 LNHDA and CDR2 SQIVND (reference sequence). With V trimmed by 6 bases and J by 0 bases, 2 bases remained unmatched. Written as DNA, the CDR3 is TGTGCCAGTAGGGACAGGGGGGGCTCCTACGAGCAGTACTTC. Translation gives CASRDRGGSYEQYF. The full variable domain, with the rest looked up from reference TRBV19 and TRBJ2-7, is DGGITQSPKYLFRKEGQNVTLSCEQNLNHDAMYWYRQDPGQGLRLIYYSQIVNDFQKGDIAEGYSVSREKKESFPLTVTSAQKNPTAFYLCASRDRGGSYEQYFGPGTRLTVT.

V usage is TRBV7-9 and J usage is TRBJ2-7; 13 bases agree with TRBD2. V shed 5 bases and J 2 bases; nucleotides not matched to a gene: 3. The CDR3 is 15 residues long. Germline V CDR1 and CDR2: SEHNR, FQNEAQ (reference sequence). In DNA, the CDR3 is TGTGCCAGCAGCCCCGGGACTAGCGGGGCCTACGAGCAGTACTTC. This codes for CASSPGTSGAYEQYF.

In DNA, the CDR3 is TGTGCCAGCAGCTCCAGCGACTCCGAACCTAGCACAGATACGCAGTATTTT. It codes for CASSSSDSEPSTDTQYF. The rearrangement joins TRBV7-2 to TRBJ2-3, with unresolved D. The CDR3 has 17 amino acids. Trimming took 4 bases from V and 0 from J, leaving 17 bases between them. Per the germline V gene, CDR1 is SGHTA and CDR2 is FQGNSA.

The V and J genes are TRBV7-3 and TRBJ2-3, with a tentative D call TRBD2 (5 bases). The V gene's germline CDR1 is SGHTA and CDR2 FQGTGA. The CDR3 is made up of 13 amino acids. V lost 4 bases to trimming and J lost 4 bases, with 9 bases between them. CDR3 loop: CASSSNGADTQYF. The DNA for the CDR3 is TGTGCCAGCAGCTCGAACGGGGCAGATACGCAGTATTTT.

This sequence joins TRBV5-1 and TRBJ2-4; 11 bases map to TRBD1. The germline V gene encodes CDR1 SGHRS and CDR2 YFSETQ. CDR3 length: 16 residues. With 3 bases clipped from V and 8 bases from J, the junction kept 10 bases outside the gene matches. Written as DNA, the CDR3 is TGCGCCAGCAGCTGGCCGGGACAGGGGGATAGGTACATTCAGTACTTC. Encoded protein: CASSWPGQGDRYIQYF.

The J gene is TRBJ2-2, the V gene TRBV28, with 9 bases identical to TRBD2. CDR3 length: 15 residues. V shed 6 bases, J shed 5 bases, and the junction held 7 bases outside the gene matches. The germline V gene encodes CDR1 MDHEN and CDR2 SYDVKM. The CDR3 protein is CASRISGSGTGELFF. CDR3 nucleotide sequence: TGTGCCAGCAGAATTAGCGGGAGTGGAACCGGGGAGCTGTTTTTT.

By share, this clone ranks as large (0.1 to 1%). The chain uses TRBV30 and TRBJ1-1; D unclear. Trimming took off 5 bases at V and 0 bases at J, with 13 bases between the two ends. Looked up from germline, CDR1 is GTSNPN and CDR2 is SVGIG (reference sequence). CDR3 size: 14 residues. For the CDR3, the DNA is TGTGCCTGGCGGATTGCAGATATGAACACTGAAGCTTTCTTT. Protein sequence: CAWRIADMNTEAFF.

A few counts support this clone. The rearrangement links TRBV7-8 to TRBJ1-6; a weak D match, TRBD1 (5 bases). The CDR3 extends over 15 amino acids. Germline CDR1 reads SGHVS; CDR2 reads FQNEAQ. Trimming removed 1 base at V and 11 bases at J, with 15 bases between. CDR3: CASSLGRLAGTPLHF. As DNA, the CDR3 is TGTGCCAGCAGCTTAGGACGGCTAGCAGGGACACCCCTCCACTTT.

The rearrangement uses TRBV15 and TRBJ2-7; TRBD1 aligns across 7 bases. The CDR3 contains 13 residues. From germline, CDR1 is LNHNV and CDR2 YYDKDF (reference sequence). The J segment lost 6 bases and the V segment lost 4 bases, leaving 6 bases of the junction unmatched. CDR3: CATSNRQGGEQYF. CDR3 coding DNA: TGTGCCACCAGCAACCGACAGGGTGGCGAGCAGTACTTC.

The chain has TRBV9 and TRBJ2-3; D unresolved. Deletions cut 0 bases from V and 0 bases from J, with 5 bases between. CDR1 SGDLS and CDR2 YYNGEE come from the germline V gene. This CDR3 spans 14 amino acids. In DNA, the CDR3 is TGTGCCAGCAGCGTAGGGCGGAGCACAGATACGCAGTATTTT. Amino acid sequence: CASSVGRSTDTQYF.